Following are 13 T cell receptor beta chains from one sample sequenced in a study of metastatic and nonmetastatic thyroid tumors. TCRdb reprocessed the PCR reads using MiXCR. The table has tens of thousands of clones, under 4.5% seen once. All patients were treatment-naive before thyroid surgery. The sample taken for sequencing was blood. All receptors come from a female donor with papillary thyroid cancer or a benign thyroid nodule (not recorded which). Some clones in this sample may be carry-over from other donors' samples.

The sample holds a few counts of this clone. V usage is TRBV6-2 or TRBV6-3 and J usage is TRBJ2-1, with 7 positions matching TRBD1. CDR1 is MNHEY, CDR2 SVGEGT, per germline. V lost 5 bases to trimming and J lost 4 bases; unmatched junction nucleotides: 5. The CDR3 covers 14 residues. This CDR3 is CASSGATGYNEQFF. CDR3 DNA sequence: TGTGCCAGCAGTGGGGCGACAGGGTACAATGAGCAGTTCTTC.

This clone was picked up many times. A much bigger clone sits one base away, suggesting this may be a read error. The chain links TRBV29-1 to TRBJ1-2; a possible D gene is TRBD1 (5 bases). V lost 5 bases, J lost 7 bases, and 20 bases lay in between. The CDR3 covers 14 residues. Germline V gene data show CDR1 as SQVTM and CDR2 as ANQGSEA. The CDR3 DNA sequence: TGCAGCGTTCAACAGGAAGAAGGTCTCTGTGGCTACACCTTC. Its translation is CSVQQEEGLCGYTF.

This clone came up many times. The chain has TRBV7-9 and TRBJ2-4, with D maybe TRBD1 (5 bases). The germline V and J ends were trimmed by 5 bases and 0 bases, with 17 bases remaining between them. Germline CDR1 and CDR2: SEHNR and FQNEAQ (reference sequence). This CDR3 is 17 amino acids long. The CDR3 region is CASSTYSDRLAKNIQYF. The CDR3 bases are TGTGCCAGCAGCACATATTCAGACAGACTAGCCAAAAACATTCAGTACTTC.

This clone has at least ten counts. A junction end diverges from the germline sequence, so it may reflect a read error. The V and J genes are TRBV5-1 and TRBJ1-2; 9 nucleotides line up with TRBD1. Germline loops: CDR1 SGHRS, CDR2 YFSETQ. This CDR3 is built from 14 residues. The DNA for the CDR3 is TGCGCCAGCACCTTGGACAGGGGAGGAGATGGCTACACCTTC. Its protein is CASTLDRGGDGYTF.

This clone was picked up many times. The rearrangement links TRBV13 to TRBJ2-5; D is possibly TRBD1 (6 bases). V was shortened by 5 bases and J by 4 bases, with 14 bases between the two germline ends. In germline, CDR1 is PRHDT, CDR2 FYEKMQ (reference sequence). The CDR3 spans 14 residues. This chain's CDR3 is CASSTRTVRETQYF. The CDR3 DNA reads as TGTGCCAGCAGCACCCGGACAGTGCGAGAGACCCAGTACTTC.

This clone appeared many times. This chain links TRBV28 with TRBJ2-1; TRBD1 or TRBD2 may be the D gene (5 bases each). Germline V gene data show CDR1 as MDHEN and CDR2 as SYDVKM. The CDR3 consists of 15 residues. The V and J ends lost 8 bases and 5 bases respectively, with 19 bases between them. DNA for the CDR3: TGTGCCAGCTCCTTGTCCTGGGGGAGACACAATGAGCAGTTCTTC. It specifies CASSLSWGRHNEQFF.

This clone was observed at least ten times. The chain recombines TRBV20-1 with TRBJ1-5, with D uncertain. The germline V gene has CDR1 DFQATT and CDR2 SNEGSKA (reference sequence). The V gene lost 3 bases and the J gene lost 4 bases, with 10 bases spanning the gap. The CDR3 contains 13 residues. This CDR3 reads CSARGDENQPQHF. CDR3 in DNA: TGCAGTGCTAGGGGAGATGAAAATCAGCCCCAGCATTTT.

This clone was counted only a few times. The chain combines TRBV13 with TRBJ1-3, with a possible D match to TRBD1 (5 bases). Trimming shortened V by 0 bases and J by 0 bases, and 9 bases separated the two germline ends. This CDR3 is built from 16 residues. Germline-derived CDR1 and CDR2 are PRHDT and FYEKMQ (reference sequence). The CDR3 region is CASSLGRGLSGNTIYF. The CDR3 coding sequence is TGTGCCAGCAGCTTAGGCCGGGGACTCTCTGGAAACACCATATATTTT. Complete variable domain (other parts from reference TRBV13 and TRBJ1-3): AAGVIQSPRHLIKEKRETATLKCYPIPRHDTVYWYQQGPGQDPQFLISFYEKMQSDKGSIPDRFSAQQFSDYHSELNMSSLELGDSALYFCASSLGRGLSGNTIYFGEGSWLTVV.

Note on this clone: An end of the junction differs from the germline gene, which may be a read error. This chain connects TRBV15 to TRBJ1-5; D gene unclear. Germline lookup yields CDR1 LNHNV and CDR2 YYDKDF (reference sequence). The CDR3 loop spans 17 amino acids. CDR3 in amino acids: CVTSRDIVRAAVQPQHF. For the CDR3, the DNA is TGTGTCACCAGCAGAGATATCGTCAGAGCGGCCGTTCAGCCCCAGCATTTT.

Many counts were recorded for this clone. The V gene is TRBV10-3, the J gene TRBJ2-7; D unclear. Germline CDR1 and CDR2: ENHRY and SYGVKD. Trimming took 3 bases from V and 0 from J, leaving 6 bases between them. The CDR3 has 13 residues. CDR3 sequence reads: CAISDFSSYEQYF. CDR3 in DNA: TGTGCCATCAGTGATTTTAGCTCCTACGAGCAGTACTTC.

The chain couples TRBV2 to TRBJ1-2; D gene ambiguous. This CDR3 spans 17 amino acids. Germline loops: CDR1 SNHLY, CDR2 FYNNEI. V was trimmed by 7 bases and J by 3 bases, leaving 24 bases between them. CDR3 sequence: CASIKRRAIMVYYGYTF. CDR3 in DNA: TGTGCCAGCATTAAACGCCGGGCCATCATGGTGTACTATGGCTACACCTTC. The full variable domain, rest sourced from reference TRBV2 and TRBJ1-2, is EPEVTQTPSHQVTQMGQEVILRCVPISNHLYFYWYRQILGQKVEFLVSFYNNEISEKSEIFDDQFSVERPDGSNFTLKIRSTKLEDSAMYFCASIKRRAIMVYYGYTFGSGTRLTVV.

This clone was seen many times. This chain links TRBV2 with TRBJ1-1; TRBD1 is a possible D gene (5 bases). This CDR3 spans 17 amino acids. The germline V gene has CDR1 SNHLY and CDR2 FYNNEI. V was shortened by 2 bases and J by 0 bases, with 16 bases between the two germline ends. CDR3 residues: CASSEPRGESMNTEAFF. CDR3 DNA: TGTGCCAGCAGTGAACCCCGGGGGGAAAGCATGAACACTGAAGCTTTCTTT. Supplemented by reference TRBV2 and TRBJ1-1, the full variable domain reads EPEVTQTPSHQVTQMGQEVILRCVPISNHLYFYWYRQILGQKVEFLVSFYNNEISEKSEIFDDQFSVERPDGSNFTLKIRSTKLEDSAMYFCASSEPRGESMNTEAFFGQGTRLTVV.

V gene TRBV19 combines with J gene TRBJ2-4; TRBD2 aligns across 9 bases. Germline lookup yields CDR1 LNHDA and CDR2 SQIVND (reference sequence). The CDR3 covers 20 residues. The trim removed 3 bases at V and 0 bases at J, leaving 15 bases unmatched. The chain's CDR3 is CASSMGPSGNSHIAKNIQYF. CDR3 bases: TGTGCCAGTAGTATGGGGCCTAGCGGGAACAGTCATATAGCCAAAAACATTCAGTACTTC. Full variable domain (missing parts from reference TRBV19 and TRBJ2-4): DGGITQSPKYLFRKEGQNVTLSCEQNLNHDAMYWYRQDPGQGLRLIYYSQIVNDFQKGDIAEGYSVSREKKESFPLTVTSAQKNPTAFYLCASSMGPSGNSHIAKNIQYFGAGTRLSVL.